These T cell receptor beta chains were read from a single sample in a study of T-cell reconstitution after alpha-beta-depleted transplantation in children. One entry per CDR3 protein results from TCRdb running MiXCR on the PCR reads. The sample includes about 300,000 distinct CDR3 sequences, over 7% seen only once; the top ten take approximately 8.2%. Here the sequenced sample was peripheral blood, taken 360 days after TCRalphabeta/CD19-depleted stem cell transplant. All receptors derive from a female patient aged 2 to 10 who had a stem cell transplant for Fanconi anemia, so the T cells may come from the graft donor. The CDR3 runs from the conserved cysteine through the conserved F or W. The D gene is left open where the match is weak. Where a row states a size, it is once, few, many or the class of an expanded clone; other rows omit it.

d_gene: -; abundance: many; v_gene: TRBV10-3; j_gene: TRBJ1-6; len: 15; CDR3aa: CAISGDSSYNSPLHF; CDR3nt: TGTGCCATCAGTGGGGATAGCTCCTATAATTCACCCCTCCACTTT
d_gene: TRBD2; abundance: -; v_gene: TRBV19; j_gene: TRBJ2-1; len: 16; CDR3aa: CASSISGGGHYNEQFF; CDR3nt: TGTGCCAGTAGTATATCCGGGGGGGGTCACTACAATGAGCAGTTCTTC
d_gene: -; abundance: -; v_gene: TRBV11-2; j_gene: TRBJ2-3; len: 18; CDR3aa: CASSLVATGATSTDTQYF; CDR3nt: TGTGCCAGCAGCTTAGTTGCGACAGGTGCCACTAGCACAGATACGCAGTATTTT
d_gene: TRBD2; abundance: -; v_gene: TRBV5-1; j_gene: TRBJ2-1; len: 18; CDR3aa: CASSLGLAGEPSYNEQFF; CDR3nt: TGCGCCAGCAGCTTGGGCCTAGCGGGAGAGCCCTCCTACAATGAGCAGTTCTTC
d_gene: TRBD1; abundance: many; v_gene: TRBV13; j_gene: TRBJ2-5; len: 16; CDR3aa: CASSLARTGDRKTQYF; CDR3nt: TGTGCCAGCAGCTTAGCTCGGACAGGGGATCGGAAGACCCAGTACTTC
d_gene: -; abundance: many; v_gene: TRBV28; j_gene: TRBJ2-1; len: 15; CDR3aa: CASSSRDSLYNEQFF; CDR3nt: TGTGCCAGCAGTTCCCGGGACTCCCTTTACAATGAGCAGTTCTTC
d_gene: -; abundance: many; v_gene: TRBV7-7; j_gene: TRBJ2-1; len: 15; CDR3aa: CASSLVGGDHNEQFF; CDR3nt: TGTGCCAGCAGCTTAGTAGGCGGGGATCACAATGAGCAGTTCTTC
d_gene: TRBD2; abundance: few; v_gene: TRBV7-9; j_gene: TRBJ2-5; len: 15; CDR3aa: CASSFVVAGQETQYF; CDR3nt: TGTGCCAGCAGCTTTGTGGTAGCGGGGCAAGAGACCCAGTACTTC
d_gene: TRBD2; abundance: -; v_gene: TRBV6-2/TRBV6-3; j_gene: TRBJ2-7; len: 15; CDR3aa: CASRFLGLAGDEQYF; CDR3nt: TGTGCCAGCAGGTTCTTGGGACTAGCGGGGGATGAGCAGTACTTC
d_gene: -; abundance: few; v_gene: TRBV19; j_gene: TRBJ2-5; len: 16; CDR3aa: CASSSGKRGSQETQYF; CDR3nt: TGTGCCAGTAGTTCGGGCAAAAGGGGTAGTCAAGAGACCCAGTACTTC
d_gene: -; abundance: -; v_gene: TRBV5-6; j_gene: TRBJ1-6; len: 15; CDR3aa: CASSFYSSYNSPLHF; CDR3nt: TGTGCCAGCAGCTTTTACAGCTCCTATAATTCACCCCTCCACTTT
d_gene: TRBD1; abundance: many; v_gene: TRBV12-3/TRBV12-4; j_gene: TRBJ2-4; len: 18; CDR3aa: CASSKFTGTGATKNIQYF; CDR3nt: TGTGCCAGCAGCAAATTCACCGGGACAGGGGCCACAAAAAACATTCAGTACTTC
d_gene: -; abundance: many; v_gene: TRBV12-3/TRBV12-4; j_gene: TRBJ1-1; len: 13; CDR3aa: CASSPKVNTEAFF; CDR3nt: TGTGCCAGCAGCCCGAAGGTGAACACTGAAGCTTTCTTT
d_gene: -; abundance: many; v_gene: TRBV4-3; j_gene: TRBJ2-5; len: 15; CDR3aa: CASSQDGKGGQTQYF; CDR3nt: TGCGCCAGCAGCCAAGATGGGAAGGGTGGGCAGACCCAGTACTTC
d_gene: -; abundance: -; v_gene: TRBV4-1; j_gene: TRBJ2-1; len: 18; CDR3aa: CASSQDTRTASSYNEQFF; CDR3nt: TGCGCCAGCAGCCAAGACACTCGGACGGCGAGCTCCTACAATGAGCAGTTCTTC
d_gene: -; abundance: many; v_gene: TRBV7-8; j_gene: TRBJ2-3; len: 16; CDR3aa: CASSLSLAGEADTQYF; CDR3nt: TGTGCCAGCAGCTTAAGTTTGGCTGGAGAGGCAGATACGCAGTATTTT
d_gene: -; abundance: few; v_gene: TRBV5-1; j_gene: TRBJ2-1; len: 16; CDR3aa: CASSLSPDLIYNEQFF; CDR3nt: TGCGCCAGCAGCTTGAGCCCAGACCTAATCTACAATGAGCAGTTCTTC
d_gene: -; abundance: many; v_gene: TRBV28; j_gene: TRBJ2-6; len: 15; CDR3aa: CASSSPGSGANVLTF; CDR3nt: TGTGCCAGCAGTTCTCCAGGCTCTGGGGCCAACGTCCTGACTTTC
d_gene: -; abundance: -; v_gene: TRBV14; j_gene: TRBJ2-7; len: 13; CDR3aa: CASSRAQGYEQYF; CDR3nt: TGTGCCAGCAGCCGAGCCCAGGGGTACGAGCAGTACTTC
d_gene: -; abundance: few; v_gene: TRBV28; j_gene: TRBJ2-7; len: 15; CDR3aa: CASSTPGVPNYEQYF; CDR3nt: TGTGCCAGCAGTACCCCAGGAGTCCCGAACTACGAGCAGTACTTC
d_gene: -; abundance: -; v_gene: TRBV18; j_gene: TRBJ1-2; len: 14; CDR3aa: CASSFSLANYGYTF; CDR3nt: TGTGCCAGCTCCTTCTCGCTGGCGAACTATGGCTACACCTTC
d_gene: TRBD1; abundance: many; v_gene: TRBV28; j_gene: TRBJ1-1; len: 15; CDR3aa: CASRVGQGGGTEAFF; CDR3nt: TGTGCCAGCAGGGTAGGACAGGGTGGAGGGACTGAAGCTTTCTTT
d_gene: -; abundance: many; v_gene: TRBV2; j_gene: TRBJ2-3; len: 11; CDR3aa: CASREADTQYF; CDR3nt: TGTGCCAGCAGGGAAGCAGATACGCAGTATTTT
d_gene: -; abundance: many; v_gene: TRBV7-2; j_gene: TRBJ1-5; len: 13; CDR3aa: CASSLVDNQPQHF; CDR3nt: TGTGCCAGCAGCTTAGTTGACAATCAGCCCCAGCATTTT
d_gene: -; abundance: few; v_gene: TRBV20-1; j_gene: TRBJ1-1; len: 14; CDR3aa: CSASISAGGTEAFF; CDR3nt: TGCAGTGCTAGTATTTCTGCAGGCGGCACTGAAGCTTTCTTT
d_gene: TRBD1; abundance: -; v_gene: TRBV20-1; j_gene: TRBJ1-1; len: 15; CDR3aa: CSAWGYRGPNTEAFF; CDR3nt: TGCAGTGCTTGGGGCTACAGGGGGCCGAACACTGAAGCTTTCTTT
d_gene: -; abundance: -; v_gene: TRBV4-1; j_gene: TRBJ2-3; len: 17; CDR3aa: CASSQAGWKGETDTQYF; CDR3nt: TGCGCCAGCAGCCAAGCGGGGTGGAAGGGGGAGACAGATACGCAGTATTTT
d_gene: -; abundance: many; v_gene: TRBV7-9; j_gene: TRBJ2-5; len: 12; CDR3aa: CASSPLGETQYF; CDR3nt: TGTGCCAGCAGCCCTTTGGGGGAGACCCAGTACTTC
d_gene: TRBD1; abundance: many; v_gene: TRBV28; j_gene: TRBJ2-7; len: 13; CDR3aa: CASSSGQGYEQYF; CDR3nt: TGTGCCAGCAGTTCCGGACAGGGCTACGAGCAGTACTTC
d_gene: -; abundance: many; v_gene: TRBV9; j_gene: TRBJ2-2; len: 13; CDR3aa: CASSVSGAGELFF; CDR3nt: TGTGCCAGCAGCGTATCGGGGGCCGGGGAGCTGTTTTTT
d_gene: TRBD1; abundance: many; v_gene: TRBV29-1; j_gene: TRBJ1-5; len: 12; CDR3aa: CSVGQANQPQHF; CDR3nt: TGCAGCGTGGGACAGGCCAATCAGCCCCAGCATTTT
d_gene: TRBD1; abundance: many; v_gene: TRBV12-3/TRBV12-4; j_gene: TRBJ2-7; len: 17; CDR3aa: CASSLTGMALGTYEQYF; CDR3nt: TGTGCCAGCAGTTTGACAGGGATGGCGCTTGGAACCTACGAGCAGTACTTC
d_gene: TRBD2; abundance: many; v_gene: TRBV12-3/TRBV12-4; j_gene: TRBJ2-5; len: 16; CDR3aa: CASSKLGTIKQETQYF; CDR3nt: TGTGCCAGCAGTAAACTCGGGACTATCAAGCAAGAGACCCAGTACTTC
d_gene: TRBD2; abundance: few; v_gene: TRBV10-3; j_gene: TRBJ2-1; len: 12; CDR3aa: CAIIMGGNEQFF; CDR3nt: TGTGCCATCATCATGGGGGGGAATGAGCAGTTCTTC
d_gene: TRBD2; abundance: few; v_gene: TRBV14; j_gene: TRBJ2-5; len: 15; CDR3aa: CASSSRLAGWETQYF; CDR3nt: TGTGCCAGCAGCTCTCGACTAGCCGGGTGGGAGACCCAGTACTTC
d_gene: TRBD1; abundance: few; v_gene: TRBV30; j_gene: TRBJ1-3; len: 15; CDR3aa: CAWNRGSVGGNTIYF; CDR3nt: TGTGCCTGGAACAGGGGATCCGTCGGTGGAAACACCATATATTTT
d_gene: -; abundance: few; v_gene: TRBV20-1; j_gene: TRBJ1-5; len: 15; CDR3aa: CSARDTRSVSQPQHF; CDR3nt: TGCAGTGCTAGAGATACAAGGTCGGTAAGTCAGCCCCAGCATTTT
d_gene: TRBD1; abundance: many; v_gene: TRBV6-5; j_gene: TRBJ2-5; len: 15; CDR3aa: CASTPPGGQRETQYF; CDR3nt: TGTGCCAGCACTCCGCCAGGGGGACAAAGAGAGACCCAGTACTTC
d_gene: -; abundance: -; v_gene: TRBV7-9; j_gene: TRBJ2-1; len: 12; CDR3aa: CASSLLVNEQFF; CDR3nt: TGTGCCAGCAGCTTACTTGTAAATGAGCAGTTCTTC
d_gene: -; abundance: many; v_gene: TRBV12-3/TRBV12-4; j_gene: TRBJ1-1; len: 10; CDR3aa: CASSRGEAFF; CDR3nt: TGTGCCAGCAGTCGGGGTGAAGCTTTCTTT
d_gene: -; abundance: many; v_gene: TRBV6-2/TRBV6-3; j_gene: TRBJ2-5; len: 13; CDR3aa: CATTTRRPETQYF; CDR3nt: TGTGCCACCACGACTAGAAGGCCAGAGACCCAGTACTTC
d_gene: -; abundance: many; v_gene: TRBV20-1; j_gene: TRBJ1-1; len: 13; CDR3aa: CSARDEGSTEAFF; CDR3nt: TGCAGTGCTAGAGATGAAGGGTCCACTGAAGCTTTCTTT
d_gene: TRBD2; abundance: -; v_gene: TRBV4-2; j_gene: TRBJ2-1; len: 20; CDR3aa: CASSQDTLAGGLWSLNEQFF; CDR3nt: TGTGCCAGCAGCCAAGATACCCTAGCGGGAGGGCTCTGGTCACTCAATGAGCAGTTCTTC
d_gene: -; abundance: many; v_gene: TRBV5-1; j_gene: TRBJ1-2; len: 14; CDR3aa: CASSLGQWNYGYTF; CDR3nt: TGCGCCAGCAGCTTGGGACAGTGGAACTATGGCTACACCTTC
d_gene: -; abundance: many; v_gene: TRBV6-5; j_gene: TRBJ1-1; len: 18; CDR3aa: CASSYFVQVEGWNTEAFF; CDR3nt: TGTGCCAGCAGTTACTTTGTGCAGGTAGAAGGTTGGAACACTGAAGCTTTCTTT
d_gene: -; abundance: -; v_gene: TRBV19; j_gene: TRBJ1-5; len: 13; CDR3aa: CASSDAGIGPQHF; CDR3nt: TGTGCCAGTAGCGATGCCGGGATTGGGCCCCAGCATTTT
d_gene: -; abundance: many; v_gene: TRBV27; j_gene: TRBJ2-7; len: 17; CDR3aa: CASSSSSDLSSSYEQYF; CDR3nt: TGTGCCAGCAGTTCGTCCTCGGATCTAAGCAGCTCCTACGAGCAGTACTTC
d_gene: -; abundance: many; v_gene: TRBV6-1; j_gene: TRBJ1-1; len: 15; CDR3aa: CASSPSEGLNTEAFF; CDR3nt: TGTGCCAGCAGTCCTTCGGAGGGCTTGAACACTGAAGCTTTCTTT
d_gene: -; abundance: many; v_gene: TRBV5-1; j_gene: TRBJ2-7; len: 14; CDR3aa: CASSFSGALREQYF; CDR3nt: TGCGCCAGCAGCTTCTCAGGGGCCCTGAGGGAGCAGTACTTC
d_gene: -; abundance: few; v_gene: TRBV15; j_gene: TRBJ1-4; len: 15; CDR3aa: CATSRDLDSPEKLFF; CDR3nt: TGTGCCACCAGCAGAGATTTAGACAGTCCTGAAAAACTGTTTTTT
d_gene: TRBD1; abundance: -; v_gene: TRBV20-1; j_gene: TRBJ1-4; len: 19; CDR3aa: CSAKSYRDRGTATNEKLFF; CDR3nt: TGCAGTGCGAAATCCTACCGGGACAGGGGGACGGCAACTAATGAAAAACTGTTTTTT
d_gene: TRBD1; abundance: many; v_gene: TRBV6-5; j_gene: TRBJ1-1; len: 17; CDR3aa: CASSYSGQGALNTEAFF; CDR3nt: TGTGCCAGCAGTTACTCGGGACAGGGGGCACTGAACACTGAAGCTTTCTTT
d_gene: -; abundance: -; v_gene: TRBV5-6; j_gene: TRBJ2-7; len: 14; CDR3aa: CASSLVGVTYEQYF; CDR3nt: TGTGCCAGCAGCTTGGTGGGGGTCACCTACGAGCAGTACTTC
d_gene: -; abundance: -; v_gene: TRBV7-9; j_gene: TRBJ2-1; len: 15; CDR3aa: CASRNPGHAVNEQFF; CDR3nt: TGTGCCAGCAGGAACCCGGGACATGCGGTCAATGAGCAGTTCTTC
d_gene: TRBD1; abundance: many; v_gene: TRBV28; j_gene: TRBJ2-5; len: 15; CDR3aa: CASSSGQGATETQYF; CDR3nt: TGTGCCAGCAGTTCGGGACAGGGGGCCACGGAGACCCAGTACTTC
d_gene: -; abundance: -; v_gene: TRBV19; j_gene: TRBJ2-5; len: 14; CDR3aa: CASSKRHEKETQYF; CDR3nt: TGTGCCAGTAGTAAGCGACATGAGAAGGAGACCCAGTACTTC